The clone carrying this T cell receptor (beta chain) was recorded many times. Germline loops: CDR1 SGDLS, CDR2 YYNGEE. J was trimmed by 5 bases and V by 4 bases; bases with no gene match: 5. The length of the CDR3 is 14 residues. These data belong to a study of molecular identifiers for immune sequencing clone quantification. MiXCR, run by TCRdb on the PCR reads, gives a single entry per CDR3 protein. The table shows 300,000 to 400,000 distinct CDR3 sequences, with 20% to 25% occurring only once. Sorting selected naive CD8 T cells with a CD8+CD4-CCR7+CD45RA+ phenotype. The chain couples TRBV9 to TRBJ2-3, with 9 bases identical to TRBD1. The sequencing input was naive CD8+ T cells from blood, with Jurkat cell RNA spiked in. Subset given: FACS-sorted CD8+CD4-CCR7+CD45RA+ naive T cells. The clonotype was recovered from a human donor in good health. Some libraries in this study had Jurkat cell RNA spiked in. The CDR3 reads CASSPTGGGDTQYF. The CDR3 DNA follows: TGTGCCAGCAGCCCTACAGGGGGCGGAGATACGCAGTATTTT.